Sequencing of this TCR beta chain was carried out in a study of blood T cell repertoires in COVID-19. For the study at large: Both acute and convalescent COVID-19 samples were obtained from the United States, Italy and Spain.

How the authors handled the data: The assay estimated nucleated cells by amplifying reference gene primers. Clones were sequenced by immunoSEQ multiplex PCR, and TCRdb holds only the in-frame ones, with some missing. The V and J calls and clone size come from that table; D and trimming were worked out from the DNA. The sample shows fewer than 250,000 clones, roughly 80% of them seen only once. V was clipped by 5 bases and J by 7 bases, with 18 bases between them. This CDR3 comprises 14 residues. The germline gives CDR1 SEHNR, CDR2 FQNEAQ (reference sequence). This receptor was identified in a woman of 80 years or more with acute or convalescent COVID-19. The sequencing input was peripheral blood. The V call is TRBV7-9, the J call TRBJ2-7, with D maybe TRBD2 (6 bases). CDR3 residues: CASSRFGGIEEQYF. CDR3 nucleotides: TGTGCCAGCAGCCGTTTTGGGGGGATTGAAGAGCAGTACTTC.